This TCR beta chain emerged from a study of OX40 agonist ivuxolimab in advanced cancers. In the study overall: While on treatment, patients had intravenous ivuxolimab at 0.01 to 10 mg/kg every 2 weeks. Therapy given before enrollment (anti-PD-1, anti-PD-L1 or anti-CTLA-4) was allowed, and 40% had some.

Autoimmune disease history or systemic immunosuppression disqualified patients. Study results and caveats: Not determined was the antigen specificity of the expanded peripheral T cells.

Remarks on this clone: Antigen specificity is unknown.

Germline-derived CDR1 and CDR2 are MGHRA and YSYEKL. V dropped 3 bases and J dropped 0 bases, with 18 bases sitting between them. This CDR3 has 17 residues. Method: immunoSEQ multiplex PCR; TCRdb's copy keeps in-frame clones and lacks some. The sample has about 79,000 clones, 85% to 95% seen once. The source is an adult with an advanced solid tumor such as melanoma, head and neck, liver or kidney cancer. The source was CD4+ or CD8+ T cells sorted from blood, collected in a trial of the OX40 agonist ivuxolimab. The V gene is TRBV4-1, the J gene TRBJ2-7; D might be TRBD1 (5 bases). The CDR3 DNA is TGCGCCAGCAGCCACCTCACCGGACACGATATCTCCTACGAGCAGTACTTC. Translated, it gives CASSHLTGHDISYEQYF.